A selection of T cell receptor beta chains follows, all from one sample in a study of graft-versus-host responses after intestinal transplantation. Antigen specificity for these receptors is unknown. This table comes from immunoSEQ multiplex PCR, and its TCRdb copy is limited to in-frame clones, with some not included. The table lists almost 40,000 clones, roughly 95% of them singletons. The sample here was unstimulated CD8+ T cells sorted from spleen or lymph node cells, taken before transplant. These receptors were obtained from a human donor who was the organ donor for an intestinal transplant. Each CDR3 is given with its conserved first and last residue. A D gene is named only where the DNA matches it firmly. Where a row states a size, it is once, few, many or the class of an expanded clone; other rows omit it.

j_gene: TRBJ1-4; v_gene: TRBV5-1; d_gene: TRBD1; abundance: NA; CDR3nt: TGCGCCAGCAGCTTGGCAGGGGGCGCGGAGAAACTGTTTTTT; CDR3aa: CASSLAGGAEKLFF
j_gene: TRBJ2-5; v_gene: TRBV29-1; d_gene: NA; abundance: NA; CDR3nt: TGCAGCGTTGACATGAATGGATTGGAGACCCAGTACTTC; CDR3aa: CSVDMNGLETQYF
j_gene: TRBJ2-3; v_gene: TRBV4-1; d_gene: TRBD2; abundance: NA; CDR3nt: TGCGCCAGCAGCCACGAACTAGCGGGGGAAGCAGATACGCAGTATTTT; CDR3aa: CASSHELAGEADTQYF
j_gene: TRBJ2-2; v_gene: TRBV2; d_gene: NA; abundance: NA; CDR3nt: TGTGCCAGCAGTGCTTCCGGGACCCACACGAACACCGGGGAGCTGTTTTTT; CDR3aa: CASSASGTHTNTGELFF
j_gene: TRBJ2-2; v_gene: TRBV13; d_gene: TRBD2; abundance: NA; CDR3nt: TGTGCCAGCAGCTTATCGGGGGGGCCGGCCGGGGAGCTGTTTTTT; CDR3aa: CASSLSGGPAGELFF
j_gene: TRBJ1-4; v_gene: TRBV6-1; d_gene: NA; abundance: once; CDR3nt: TGTGCCAGCAGTGAAGGGGGCAGCGACAATGAAAAACTGTTTTTT; CDR3aa: CASSEGGSDNEKLFF
j_gene: TRBJ2-7; v_gene: TRBV2; d_gene: NA; abundance: NA; CDR3nt: TGTGCCAGCAATGACAGAGGGGCCTACGAGCAGTACTTC; CDR3aa: CASNDRGAYEQYF
j_gene: TRBJ1-1; v_gene: TRBV7-9; d_gene: NA; abundance: NA; CDR3nt: TGTGCCAGCAGCTTACTTCCCGGGGGTTTAGGCACTGAAGCTTTCTTT; CDR3aa: CASSLLPGGLGTEAFF
j_gene: TRBJ2-7; v_gene: TRBV5-8; d_gene: NA; abundance: NA; CDR3nt: TGTGCCAGCAGCTTTGGGGGGAGCATTTACGAGCAGTACTTC; CDR3aa: CASSFGGSIYEQYF
j_gene: TRBJ1-2; v_gene: TRBV27; d_gene: TRBD1; abundance: NA; CDR3nt: TGTGCCAGCAACCCCAGGACAGGGAGCCCCGATGGCTACACCTTC; CDR3aa: CASNPRTGSPDGYTF
j_gene: TRBJ1-1; v_gene: TRBV2; d_gene: NA; abundance: NA; CDR3nt: TGTGCCAGCAGTGAATTGGCGGAAGGCCAGAACACTGAAGCTTTCTTT; CDR3aa: CASSELAEGQNTEAFF
j_gene: TRBJ2-7; v_gene: TRBV7-2; d_gene: NA; abundance: once; CDR3nt: TGTGCCAGCAGCTCAGGATTTCTCTACGAGCAGTACTTC; CDR3aa: CASSSGFLYEQYF
j_gene: TRBJ2-7; v_gene: TRBV7-8; d_gene: NA; abundance: NA; CDR3nt: TGTGCCAGCAGCTTAGGGGGGGGGCCTTTCCCCTACGAGCAGTACTTC; CDR3aa: CASSLGGGPFPYEQYF
j_gene: TRBJ1-1; v_gene: TRBV27; d_gene: NA; abundance: NA; CDR3nt: TGTGCCAGCAGTCCCGTGGAGGGGCACACTGAAGCTTTCTTT; CDR3aa: CASSPVEGHTEAFF